This T cell receptor (beta chain) appears in the sequencing data of a study of cytomegalovirus exposure and HLA in healthy donors. Study overall: Previous work identified 120 million or so unique TCR beta sequences from approximately 190 million T cells. Study results and caveats: Fewer N-insertions than the 666-donor mean were reportedly shown by an Asian-associated ancestry cluster in a later analysis. The authors excluded some V segments, including TRBV6-2 and TRBV6-3, as indistinguishable.

Nominal health characterized the donors when sampled, though unrecorded immune exposures were likely. Primers for the PCR totalled 60 Vbeta and 13 Jbeta. TCRdb's table, derived via immunoSEQ multiplex PCR, lists solely in-frame clones and lacks some. The table lists 130,000 to 150,000 clones, approximately 78% of them singletons. For this clone: Its specificity is unknown.

Trimming shortened V by 1 base and J by 4 bases, and 10 bases separated the two germline ends. The CDR3 runs 14 residues. Germline V lookup: CDR1 KGHSH, CDR2 LQKENI. The sequenced sample consisted of PBMCs. The TCR comes from a female donor in good health and CMV-seronegative. The V call is TRBV18, the J call TRBJ1-2; weak D call: TRBD1 (6 bases). CDR3 sequence reads: CASSPLDSSYGYTF. Written as DNA, the CDR3 is TGTGCCAGCTCACCACTGGACAGCAGCTATGGCTACACCTTC.